Listed here is a single T cell receptor (beta chain). Antigen: not known. The data were taken from a study of cytomegalovirus exposure and HLA in healthy donors. The study, taken as a whole, reports: Altogether, around 160 TCR beta chains were recorded as cytomegalovirus-associated.

Germline V CDR1 and CDR2: MNHNS, SASEGT. The CDR3 contains 15 residues. Trimming removed 5 bases from V and 3 bases from J, with 17 bases in between. Sequencing used immunoSEQ multiplex PCR; TCRdb keeps in-frame clones, though not all of them. The sample shows approximately 260,000 clones, 65% to 90% of them seen only once. Sequences were obtained from PBMCs. J is TRBJ2-7 and V is TRBV6-1; D is unclear. This TCR derives from a young woman in good health and CMV-seronegative. Written as DNA, the CDR3 is TGTGCCAGCAGTTTCAACGGCCCGGCGGACTACGAGCAGTACTTC. It translates to CASSFNGPADYEQYF.